This TCR beta chain was recovered during a study of shared clonotypes between healthy human individuals. The germline CDR1 and CDR2 sequences are MNHNS and SASEGT. The CDR3 has 14 amino acids. Trimming pared 6 bases from V and 3 bases from J, leaving 15 bases between. Generated by immunoSEQ multiplex PCR, the TCRdb table keeps only in-frame clones and is missing some. Counted here are roughly 2.2 million clones, 93% occurring once; the ten biggest clones make up 0.35% to 0.5%. The chain links TRBV6-1 to TRBJ2-7; D gene uncertain. The specimen sequenced was naive CD4+ T cells from PBMCs. Subset given: CD45RA+ positively selected. This TCR was recovered from a man in his late teens or twenties in good health. Some clones in this sample may be carry-over from other donors' samples. This CDR3 reads CASSEVLGHYEQYF. As DNA, the CDR3 is TGTGCCAGCAGCGAGGTCCTAGGCCACTACGAGCAGTACTTC.